The 27 T cell receptor beta chains below were found in one sample sequenced in a study of metastatic and nonmetastatic thyroid tumors. TCRdb reassembled clones from the PCR reads with MiXCR. The sample records around 13,000 clones, approximately 22% being singletons. Before thyroid surgery, none of the patients had received any treatment. The source material was blood. The receptors derive from a female donor with papillary thyroid cancer or a benign thyroid nodule (not recorded which). Some clones in this sample may be carry-over from other donors' samples.

The CDR3, as DNA: TGTGCCAGCAGTGAACCGCCCCTGGGACTAGCAGGTTACTTC. Amino acids: CASSEPPLGLAGYF. The J gene is TRBJ2-7, the V gene TRBV6-1; 9 nucleotides line up with TRBD2. CDR1 is MNHNS, CDR2 SASEGT, per germline. V shed 2 bases, J shed 13 bases, and the junction held 12 bases outside the gene matches. This CDR3 contains 14 residues.

The sample holds many counts of this clone. The chain employs TRBV20-1 and TRBJ2-5; 11 nucleotides align to TRBD2. The V and J ends lost 5 bases and 5 bases, in that order; junction bases with no gene match: 7. CDR3 length: 14 residues. In germline, CDR1 is DFQATT, CDR2 SNEGSKA (reference sequence). The CDR3 loop reads CSAQLAGGSETQYF. CDR3 DNA: TGCAGTGCTCAGCTAGCGGGGGGATCGGAGACCCAGTACTTC.

The chain combines TRBV20-1 with TRBJ2-3, with 8 nucleotides matching TRBD2. After removal of 2 bases from V and 5 bases from J, the junction contained 18 bases not matched to a gene. The CDR3 is 18 amino acids. Germline assignment: CDR1 DFQATT and CDR2 SNEGSKA (reference sequence). The CDR3 is CSARYGVYIGGAGDTQYF. The CDR3 DNA reads as TGCAGTGCTAGATATGGGGTCTATATCGGGGGGGCTGGAGATACGCAGTATTTT.

This clone was seen ten or more times. This chain links TRBV5-1 with TRBJ2-1; 8 bases fit TRBD2. In germline, CDR1 is SGHRS, CDR2 YFSETQ. The CDR3 runs 17 residues. The J segment lost 4 bases and the V segment lost 4 bases, leaving 13 bases of the junction unmatched. The CDR3 region is CASSPRVSGGGYNEQFF. The CDR3 region has the DNA TGCGCCAGCAGCCCCCGGGTGTCGGGGGGGGGGTACAATGAGCAGTTCTTC.

This clone was picked up many times. This chain uses TRBV20-1 with TRBJ2-4, with 10 bases that match TRBD2. The J segment lost 2 bases and the V segment lost 0 bases, leaving 4 bases of the junction unmatched. Germline-derived CDR1 and CDR2 are DFQATT and SNEGSKA (reference sequence). CDR3 length: 16 residues. In DNA, the CDR3 is TGCAGTGCTAGAGACTCTAGCGGGAGAACCAAAAACATTCAGTACTTC. It yields the protein CSARDSSGRTKNIQYF.

This clone was seen at least ten times. The gene calls are TRBV3-1 and TRBJ2-2; D is perhaps TRBD1 (5 bases). Trimming removed 1 base from V and 4 bases from J, with 10 bases in between. This CDR3 contains 15 residues. Germline CDR1 LGHDT, CDR2 YNNKEL (reference sequence). The DNA for the CDR3 is TGTGCCAGCAGCCAAGCTCCCAGGGCCACCGGGGAGCTGTTTTTT. It translates to CASSQAPRATGELFF.

This clone was recorded at least ten times. V usage is TRBV3-1 and J usage is TRBJ1-2, with 7 positions matching TRBD1. The germline gives CDR1 LGHDT, CDR2 YNNKEL (reference sequence). After removal of 4 bases from V and 7 bases from J, the junction contained 6 bases not matched to a gene. This CDR3 spans 13 amino acids. The CDR3 reads CASSLKGAGGYTF. The CDR3 coding sequence is TGTGCCAGCAGCCTAAAGGGGGCTGGTGGCTACACCTTC.

This clone has at least ten counts. This rearrangement joins TRBV29-1 to TRBJ1-2; D is unclear. Trimming stripped 6 bases from V and 0 bases from J, with 8 bases between. CDR3 length equals 12 residues. In germline, CDR1 is SQVTM, CDR2 ANQGSEA. CDR3 protein: CSVESSNYGYTF. In nucleotides, the CDR3 is TGCAGCGTCGAGAGTTCTAACTATGGCTACACCTTC.

This clone was observed at least ten times. The sample contains more than one DNA sequence encoding this CDR3. J is TRBJ1-1 and V is TRBV28; D call uncertain. Germline V gives CDR1 MDHEN, CDR2 SYDVKM. This CDR3 contains 12 residues. V was clipped by 8 bases and J by 5 bases, with 12 bases between them. CDR3 sequence: CASYTLGTEAFF. The CDR3 region has the DNA TGTGCCAGCTACACCCTAGGGACTGAAGCTTTCTTT.

This clone is termed medium-sized (0.01 to 0.1%). The gene calls are TRBV6-4 and TRBJ2-1; D is undetermined. V dropped 3 bases and J dropped 4 bases, with 10 bases sitting between them. Germline CDR1 reads MRHNA; CDR2 reads SNTAGT. The CDR3 has 14 residues. This chain's CDR3 is CASSETPEYNEQFF. Here the CDR3 DNA reads TGTGCCAGCAGTGAAACACCGGAATACAATGAGCAGTTCTTC.

By share, this clone ranks as medium-sized. This chain connects TRBV28 to TRBJ1-3; D may be TRBD1 (5 bases). The V end was cut by 7 bases, the J end by 3 bases, with 13 bases between. The CDR3 totals 14 residues. CDR1 is MDHEN and CDR2 is SYDVKM in the germline V gene. CDR3 protein: CASTDPGLGNTIYF. The CDR3 region has the DNA TGTGCCAGCACCGATCCGGGACTTGGAAACACCATATATTTT.

This clone appeared many times. The chain combines TRBV7-9 with TRBJ2-4; either TRBD1 or TRBD2 may supply D (5 bases each). The CDR3 runs to 16 residues. Trimming removed 1 base at V and 1 base at J, with 11 bases between. Per the germline V gene, CDR1 is SEHNR and CDR2 is FQNEAQ (reference sequence). DNA for the CDR3: TGTGCCAGCAGCTTAGGGGCAGGGACGGCCAAAAACATTCAGTACTTC. It yields the protein CASSLGAGTAKNIQYF.

The V and J genes are TRBV5-1 and TRBJ1-5; TRBD1 is a possible D gene (5 bases). The CDR3 contains 17 residues. From germline, CDR1 is SGHRS and CDR2 YFSETQ. Trimming took off 0 bases at V and 2 bases at J, with 15 bases between the two ends. The CDR3 DNA follows: TGCGCCAGCAGCTTGGATCCCGGGGGTCTCGGCAATCAGCCCCAGCATTTT. This gives the protein CASSLDPGGLGNQPQHF.

The V and J genes are TRBV19 and TRBJ1-5; tentative D call: TRBD1 (6 bases). The end of the DNA fits TRBJ2-3 better, so the J call may be wrong. This CDR3 has 14 amino acids. CDR1 is LNHDA, CDR2 SQIVND, per germline (reference sequence). The CDR3 DNA is TGTGCCAGTAGGGGACGTGGGTTAGGACAGCCCCAGTATTTT. This sequence encodes CASRGRGLGQPQYF.

The chain employs TRBV11-3 and TRBJ2-1; D unresolved. V was cut by 6 bases and J by 9 bases, with 18 bases left in between. This CDR3 is 14 amino acids long. Germline lookup yields CDR1 SGHNT and CDR2 YENEEA. The CDR3 sequence: CASRLKSLSPEQFF. DNA for the CDR3: TGTGCCAGCAGATTAAAATCCCTATCGCCTGAGCAGTTCTTC. Combining the CDR3 with reference TRBV11-3 and TRBJ2-1 gives the whole variable domain EAGVVQSPRYKIIEKKQPVAFWCNPISGHNTLYWYLQNLGQGPELLIRYENEEAVDDSQLPKDRFSAERLKGVDSTLKIQPAELGDSAVYLCASRLKSLSPEQFFGPGTRLTVL.

This clone was observed a few times. V gene TRBV19 combines with J gene TRBJ1-4, with D possibly being TRBD1 (6 bases). Per germline, CDR1 LNHDA and CDR2 SQIVND (reference sequence). There are 14 residues in the CDR3. As DNA, the CDR3 is TGTGAAAGTAGTATCCTCGGGACACCTGAAAAACTGTTTTTT. Translated: CESSILGTPEKLFF.

The chain has TRBV6-1 and TRBJ2-2; TRBD2 might be the D (6 bases). Trimming took 7 bases from V and 4 from J, leaving 19 bases between them. Germline V gives CDR1 MNHNS, CDR2 SASEGT. There are 16 residues in the CDR3. The CDR3 nucleotides read TGTGCCAGCACCGCAGGAACTAGGCGGGGCACCGGGGAGCTGTTTTTT. Encoded protein: CASTAGTRRGTGELFF.

For this clone: Relative to the germline gene, one junction end is altered; a read error may explain this. The CDR3 DNA is TGTGCCAGCAGCTTGGAGGGGGGTCCCGAGCAGTGCTTC. Its protein is CASSLEGGPEQCF. This sequence joins TRBV5-6 and TRBJ2-7; D may correspond to TRBD1 or TRBD2 (6 bases each). Germline CDR1 reads SGHDT; CDR2 reads YYEEEE. The CDR3 has 13 amino acids.

This clone has at least ten counts. The CDR3 DNA is TGTGCCAGCTCATTCCAGCGGGAGACCCAGTACTTC. Protein product: CASSFQRETQYF. V and J are TRBV18 and TRBJ2-5; D possibly corresponds to TRBD2 (5 bases). CDR1 and CDR2 (germline): KGHSH, LQKENI. The CDR3 has 12 amino acids. Trimming stripped 5 bases from V and 5 bases from J, with 9 bases between.

The chain employs TRBV28 and TRBJ2-1, with 7 positions matching TRBD2. V shed 6 bases, J shed 11 bases, and the junction held 4 bases outside the gene matches. CDR1 is MDHEN, CDR2 SYDVKM, per germline. This CDR3 is 11 amino acids long. CDR3 DNA: TGTGCCAGCAGCAAGGGACTACAGCAGTTCTTC. This sequence encodes CASSKGLQQFF. Full variable domain (outside the CDR3, taken from reference TRBV28 and TRBJ2-1): DVKVTQSSRYLVKRTGEKVFLECVQDMDHENMFWYRQDPGLGLRLIYFSYDVKMKEKGDIPEGYSVSREKKERFSLILESASTNQTSMYLCASSKGLQQFFGPGTRLTVL.

This clone has just a few counts. The chain joins TRBV15 to TRBJ2-3; TRBD2 matches at 10 bases. CDR3 size: 18 residues. CDR1 LNHNV and CDR2 YYDKDF come from the germline V gene (reference sequence). J was trimmed by 3 bases and V by 0 bases; bases with no gene match: 9. CDR3 protein: CATSRDTLAGAGTDTQYF. Written as DNA, the CDR3 is TGTGCCACCAGCAGAGATACGCTAGCGGGAGCTGGAACAGATACGCAGTATTTT.

The gene calls are TRBV20-1 and TRBJ1-4; 10 bases map to TRBD1. Trimming cost V 8 bases and J 11 bases; bases outside gene matches: 17. The CDR3 is 15 residues long. Germline loops: CDR1 DFQATT, CDR2 SNEGSKA (reference sequence). DNA for the CDR3: TGCAGTTCTTGTCCACCGGGACAGGGGTCGTGGAAACTGTTTTTT. Translation: CSSCPPGQGSWKLFF.

The CDR3 coding sequence is TGTGCCAGCAGCGTCGGGACTAGCGGGATGAATGAGCAGTTCTTC. This encodes CASSVGTSGMNEQFF. The chain carries TRBV11-2 and TRBJ2-1, with 13 bases aligning to TRBD2. CDR1 is SGHAT and CDR2 is FQNNGV in the germline V gene. Trimming took 5 bases from V and 7 from J; bases not matched to a gene: 5. The CDR3 consists of 15 residues.

In its sample, this clone was seen many times. V gene TRBV5-8 combines with J gene TRBJ1-1; D possibly corresponds to TRBD1 (5 bases). The V gene lost 5 bases and the J gene lost 0 bases, with 8 bases spanning the gap. This CDR3 is 13 amino acids long. Germline V gives CDR1 SGHTS, CDR2 YDEGEE. The CDR3: CASSLTVNTEAFF. In DNA, the CDR3 is TGTGCCAGCAGTCTGACAGTGAACACTGAAGCTTTCTTT.

By share, this clone counts as medium-sized. The J gene is TRBJ1-5, the V gene TRBV12-3 or TRBV12-4, with D possibly matching TRBD1 (5 bases). CDR3 length: 13 residues. Trimming cost V 7 bases and J 4 bases, with 11 bases left between them. The DNA of the CDR3 is TGTGCCAGCACCAGGGACGGGAATCAGCCCCAGCATTTT. It translates to CASTRDGNQPQHF.

This clone counts as medium-sized. V gene TRBV6-1 combines with J gene TRBJ1-1, with D hard to call. Germline assignment: CDR1 MNHNS and CDR2 SASEGT. With 5 bases removed from V and 1 base from J, the gap between germline ends came to 8 bases. There are 13 residues in the CDR3. The CDR3 spells CASSLQRNTEAFF. CDR3 nucleotides: TGTGCCAGCAGTTTACAGAGGAACACTGAAGCTTTCTTT.

Sample share makes this clone medium-sized. The chain joins TRBV6-2 or TRBV6-3 to TRBJ1-1; perhaps TRBD1 as D (5 bases). V was pared by 4 bases and J by 2 bases, with 23 bases between. Germline CDR1 and CDR2: MNHEY and SVGEGT. The CDR3 runs to 18 residues. The CDR3 region has the DNA TGTGCCAGCAGTTCCTACAGGAGTACCCCCCCGGGAAACACTGAAGCTTTCTTT. Its protein is CASSSYRSTPPGNTEAFF.